A selection of T cell receptor beta chains follows, all from one sample in a study of T-cell reconstitution after alpha-beta-depleted transplantation in children. Via MiXCR, TCRdb re-called the PCR reads, giving one row per CDR3 protein. The sample yields 450,000 to 500,000 distinct CDR3 sequences, about an eighth seen once. Sequencing was performed on PBMCs from the stem cell graft donor, taken from the stem cell graft. The receptors shown here come from a human donor who donated a stem cell graft to a child with combined immunodeficiency. Each CDR3 is given with its conserved first and last residue.

TRBJ2-7 | TRBV6-2/TRBV6-3 | CASSYIGEQYF
TRBJ2-1 | TRBV20-1 | CSARDPGSIYNEQFF
TRBJ2-3 | TRBV27 | CASRSEASTDTQYF
TRBJ2-7 | TRBV7-2 | CASTNVERRGEQYF
TRBJ1-2 | TRBV4-3 | CASSQDFRANSNYGYTF
TRBJ2-1 | TRBV2 | CASRLTGGYNEQFF
TRBJ1-6 | TRBV9 | CASSSRQGSSYNSPLHF
TRBJ1-2 | TRBV4-2 | CASSKTGIDGYTF
TRBJ2-5 | TRBV29-1 | CSVAERVGETQYF
TRBJ2-5 | TRBV7-2 | CASSPGTSGIFQETQYF
TRBJ2-2 | TRBV10-3 | CAISEPGVNTGELFF
TRBJ1-1 | TRBV12-3/TRBV12-4 | CASSPLMVAEAFF
TRBJ1-2 | TRBV6-5 | CASSYSRTGVIYGYTF
TRBJ1-1 | TRBV7-2 | CASSTTPGGAFF
TRBJ1-5 | TRBV2 | CASSHPSLGQPQHF
TRBJ2-3 | TRBV12-3/TRBV12-4 | CASSPPSGRSLDTQYF
TRBJ2-1 | TRBV20-1 | CSARVGRTPDNEQFF
TRBJ2-1 | TRBV12-5 | CASGLDRVNEQFF
TRBJ2-7 | TRBV10-3 | CAISDRLGTYEQYF
TRBJ2-1 | TRBV29-1 | CSAGGSSYNEQFF
TRBJ1-2 | TRBV12-3/TRBV12-4 | CASSPPRGRKDGYTF
TRBJ2-7 | TRBV12-3/TRBV12-4 | CASSSGLLSEQYF
TRBJ2-1 | TRBV6-2/TRBV6-3 | CASMVISHRRQIASSYNEQFF
TRBJ2-2 | TRBV2 | CAVQRAGFTGELFF
TRBJ2-1 | TRBV5-1 | CASSLGGLLAGGPDSYNEQFF
TRBJ2-3 | TRBV20-1 | CSAVGTSTDTQYF
TRBJ1-1 | TRBV20-1 | CSARDQMNTEAFF
TRBJ2-1 | TRBV14 | CASSPGQGSWNNEQFF
TRBJ2-5 | TRBV12-3/TRBV12-4 | CASSLHLGLETQYF